This T cell receptor (beta chain) was observed in a study of identical twins. Findings of the study overall: Among out-of-frame alpha sequences shared by twins, low generation probability occurred in excess. Conclusions came from cross-sectional statistical analysis, not from following the same donors. Monozygotic twin pairs showed more out-of-frame TCR alpha sharing than models estimated.

This clonotype was seen a handful of times. What it binds is not known. The CDR3 spans 18 residues. Trimming stripped 2 bases from V and 2 bases from J, with 20 bases between. CDR1 SGHAT and CDR2 FQNNGV come from the germline V gene. Via MiXCR, TCRdb re-called the 5' RACE reads, giving one row per CDR3 protein. Seen here are approximately 690,000 distinct CDR3 sequences, around 6% observed once, and the top ten hold approximately 2%. The chain uses TRBV11-2 and TRBJ2-3, with a possible D match to TRBD2 (5 bases). Material: naive T cells sorted from blood. This clonotype originated in a young man in good health. Here the CDR3 DNA reads TGTGCCAGCAGCTTATTCGCGATCGGACTTACTTTCACAGATACGCAGTATTTT. It yields the protein CASSLFAIGLTFTDTQYF.